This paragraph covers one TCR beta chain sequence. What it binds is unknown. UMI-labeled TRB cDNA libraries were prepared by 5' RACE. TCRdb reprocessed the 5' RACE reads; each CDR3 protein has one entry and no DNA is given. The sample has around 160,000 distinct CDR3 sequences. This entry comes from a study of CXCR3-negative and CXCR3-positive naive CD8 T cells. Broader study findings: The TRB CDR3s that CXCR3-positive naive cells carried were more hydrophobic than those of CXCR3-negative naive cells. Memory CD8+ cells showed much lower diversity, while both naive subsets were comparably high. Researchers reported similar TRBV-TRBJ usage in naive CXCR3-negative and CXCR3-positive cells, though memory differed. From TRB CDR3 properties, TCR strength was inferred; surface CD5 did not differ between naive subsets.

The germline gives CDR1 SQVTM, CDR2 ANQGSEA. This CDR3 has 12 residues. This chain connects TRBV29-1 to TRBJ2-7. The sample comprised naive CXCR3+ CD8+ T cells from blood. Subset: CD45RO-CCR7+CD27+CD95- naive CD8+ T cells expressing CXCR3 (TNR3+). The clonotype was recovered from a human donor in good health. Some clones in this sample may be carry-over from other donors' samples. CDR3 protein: CSVEDLEWEQYF.